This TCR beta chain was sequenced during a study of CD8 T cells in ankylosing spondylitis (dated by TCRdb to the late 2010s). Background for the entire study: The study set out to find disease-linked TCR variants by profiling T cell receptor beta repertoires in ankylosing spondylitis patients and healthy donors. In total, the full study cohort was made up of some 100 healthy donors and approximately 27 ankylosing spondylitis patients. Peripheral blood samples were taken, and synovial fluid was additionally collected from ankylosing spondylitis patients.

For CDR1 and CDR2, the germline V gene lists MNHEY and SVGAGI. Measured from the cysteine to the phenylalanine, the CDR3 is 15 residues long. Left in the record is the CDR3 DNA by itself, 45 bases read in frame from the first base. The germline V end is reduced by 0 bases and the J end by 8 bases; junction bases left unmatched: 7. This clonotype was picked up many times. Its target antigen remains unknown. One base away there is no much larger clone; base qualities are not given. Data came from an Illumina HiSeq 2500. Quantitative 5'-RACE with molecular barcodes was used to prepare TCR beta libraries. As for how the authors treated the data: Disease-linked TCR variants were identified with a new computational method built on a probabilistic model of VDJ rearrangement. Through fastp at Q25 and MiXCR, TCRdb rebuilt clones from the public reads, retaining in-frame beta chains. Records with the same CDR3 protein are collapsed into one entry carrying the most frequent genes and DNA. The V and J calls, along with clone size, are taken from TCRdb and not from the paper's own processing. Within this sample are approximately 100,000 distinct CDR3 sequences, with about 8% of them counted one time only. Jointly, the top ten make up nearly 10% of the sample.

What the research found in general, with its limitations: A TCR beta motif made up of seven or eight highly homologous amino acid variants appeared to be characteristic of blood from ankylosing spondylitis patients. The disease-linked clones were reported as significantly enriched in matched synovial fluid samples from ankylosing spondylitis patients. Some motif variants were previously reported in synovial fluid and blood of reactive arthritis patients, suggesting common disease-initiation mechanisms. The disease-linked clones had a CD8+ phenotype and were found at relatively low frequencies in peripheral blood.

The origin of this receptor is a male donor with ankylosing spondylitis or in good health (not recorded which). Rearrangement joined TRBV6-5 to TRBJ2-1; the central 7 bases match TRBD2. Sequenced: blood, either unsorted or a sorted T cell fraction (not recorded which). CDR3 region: CASSYSLGRGDEQFF. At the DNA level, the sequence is TGTGCCAGCAGTTACTCGTTGGGGAGGGGCGATGAGCAGTTCTTC.